The rows below give T cell receptor beta chains drawn from one sample of a study of long-term antiretroviral therapy in people with HIV. Assay: immunoSEQ multiplex PCR; the TCRdb copy retains only in-frame clones and omits some. The data show around 30,000 clones, 93% seen once. Source: unsorted PBMCs, taken around 6.5 years after starting antiretroviral therapy. The origin of the receptors is a woman in her forties with HIV. Both conserved end residues are part of each CDR3. A D gene is named only where the DNA matches it firmly. Size is stated for part of the rows, as once, few or many counts, or as a class when the clone is expanded.

d_gene	abundance	v_gene	j_gene	CDR3nt	CDR3aa
TRBD1	NA	TRBV5-1	TRBJ1-1	TGCGCCAGCAGAAGGGACAGGGGGAACACTGAAGCTTTCTTT	CASRRDRGNTEAFF
TRBD1	NA	TRBV6-5	TRBJ1-5	TGTGCCAGCAGTAAACAGGGGGAAATGTCCCAGCATTTT	CASSKQGEMSQHF
NA	NA	TRBV2	TRBJ1-1	TGTGCCAGCAGTGACAGGGTTGAAGCTTTCTTT	CASSDRVEAFF
NA	NA	TRBV7-9	TRBJ1-3	TGTGCCAGCAGGGGCCAAAGAAACACCATATATTTT	CASRGQRNTIYF
TRBD1	NA	TRBV30	TRBJ1-3	TGTGCCTGGGGGACAGGGGGCTCGGACACCATATATTTT	CAWGTGGSDTIYF
TRBD2	NA	TRBV4-1	TRBJ2-3	TGCGCCAGCAGCCAGGACCCGGGACTAGGGACAGATACGCAGTATTTT	CASSQDPGLGTDTQYF
NA	NA	TRBV30	TRBJ2-7	TGTGCCTGGAGTGTCCGGACAGAGAGCTCCTACGAGCAGTACTTC	CAWSVRTESSYEQYF
NA	NA	TRBV5-1	TRBJ1-3	TGCGCCAGCAGCTGGGTTGGGGGGAGCTCTGGAAACACCATATATTTT	CASSWVGGSSGNTIYF
TRBD2	NA	TRBV5-4	TRBJ2-5	TGTGCCAGCAGCTCGGGGGGCCAAGAGACCCAGTACTTC	CASSSGGQETQYF
NA	NA	TRBV7-3	TRBJ2-2	TGTGCCAGCAGGATGATCAACACCGGGGAGCTGTTTTTT	CASRMINTGELFF
NA	NA	TRBV7-2	TRBJ1-6	TGTGCCAGCAGCTTAGCGGGGGCGATCGGTTCACCCCTCCACTTT	CASSLAGAIGSPLHF
NA	NA	TRBV9	TRBJ2-5	TGTGCCAGCAGCGTAGATTTAACGGAGACCCAGTACTTC	CASSVDLTETQYF
TRBD1	NA	TRBV4-2	TRBJ2-1	TGTGCCAGCAGCCGTGGGACAGGGGGAATTGAGCAGTTCTTC	CASSRGTGGIEQFF
NA	NA	TRBV5-6	TRBJ2-5	TGTGCCAGCACCATGGTGGCCCTCCGTGAGACCCAGTACTTC	CASTMVALRETQYF
NA	NA	TRBV9	TRBJ1-1	TGTGCCAGCAGCTACGGGACGGGCAGGGAGGGTACTGAAGCTTTCTTT	CASSYGTGREGTEAFF
NA	once	TRBV30	TRBJ1-2	TGTGCCTGGTCGAATGGACATACTAACTATGGCTACACCTTC	CAWSNGHTNYGYTF
NA	NA	TRBV4-1	TRBJ1-2	TGCGCCAGCAGCCAAGACAGCCTATATGGCTACACCTTC	CASSQDSLYGYTF
NA	NA	TRBV4-1	TRBJ1-2	TGCGCCAGCAGCCAAGAGAGGGGTCGGGGGCGGATCTATGGCTACACCTTC	CASSQERGRGRIYGYTF
NA	NA	TRBV7-9	TRBJ1-4	TGTGCCACCCGTCTCGGGGGCACTAATGAAAAACTGTTTTTT	CATRLGGTNEKLFF
NA	NA	TRBV25-1	TRBJ2-1	TGTGCCAGCAGTGAATTCAAGGGGGGCTACAATGAGCAGTTCTTC	CASSEFKGGYNEQFF
NA	NA	TRBV5-1	TRBJ2-2	TGCGCCAGCAGCCCCGCGACCGGGGAGCTGTTTTTT	CASSPATGELFF
NA	NA	TRBV5-4	TRBJ1-6	TGTGCCAGCAGCCCCGAGGGCGTCATCAATTCACCCCTCCACTTT	CASSPEGVINSPLHF
NA	NA	TRBV23-1	TRBJ1-2	TGCGCCAGCTATGGTGAGGGATTTAATGGCTACACCTTC	CASYGEGFNGYTF
TRBD1	NA	TRBV19	TRBJ1-1	TGTGCCAGTAACCCAGGGGGCTGGCGTGAAGCTTTCTTT	CASNPGGWREAFF
NA	NA	TRBV2	TRBJ2-3	TGTGCCAGCAGTGAGGTGGAGGGTTGGGGTACGCAGTATTTT	CASSEVEGWGTQYF
NA	NA	TRBV9	TRBJ2-3	TGTGCCAGCAGCGCCGACACAGGGAGCACAGATACGCAGTATTTT	CASSADTGSTDTQYF
TRBD2	NA	TRBV10-3	TRBJ2-3	TGTGCCACCAAACCTAGCGGGGGAGCGGGGGAGGATACGCAGTATTTT	CATKPSGGAGEDTQYF
TRBD2	once	TRBV7-3	TRBJ2-1	TGTGCCAGCAGACAGACGGGAGGTGGGAATGAGCAGTTCTTC	CASRQTGGGNEQFF
NA	NA	TRBV6-5	TRBJ1-2	TGTGCCAGCGTTGGGGGGAAGGGAACGAACTATGGCTACACCTTC	CASVGGKGTNYGYTF
NA	NA	TRBV10-3	TRBJ2-7	TGTGCCATCAGCCCCTCGTACGAGCAGTACTTC	CAISPSYEQYF
TRBD1	NA	TRBV13	TRBJ1-5	TGTGCCAGCACCCGGACAGGGGACAATCAGCCCCAGCATTTT	CASTRTGDNQPQHF
TRBD2	NA	TRBV30	TRBJ2-1	TGTGCCTGGAGTGTACGGCGGGGGGGGTACAATGAGCAGTTCTTC	CAWSVRRGGYNEQFF
TRBD2	NA	TRBV15	TRBJ2-7	TGTGCCACCAGCAGAGATCCGGGGGGGGCGAACGAGCAGTACTTC	CATSRDPGGANEQYF
NA	once	TRBV7-2	TRBJ1-1	TGTGCCAGCAGCCCCCTGGGGAAAATGAACACTGAAGCTTTCTTT	CASSPLGKMNTEAFF
TRBD1	NA	TRBV19	TRBJ1-2	TGTGCCAGTAGTATTGGGACAGCCAACTATGGCTACACCTTC	CASSIGTANYGYTF
NA	NA	TRBV7-2	TRBJ2-3	TGTGCCAGCAGCTGGGGCCGGGACTGGAGCACAGATACGCAGTATTTT	CASSWGRDWSTDTQYF
NA	NA	TRBV2	TRBJ2-1	TGTGCCAGCAGTGAATCAGGGTACAATGAGCAGTTCTTC	CASSESGYNEQFF
NA	NA	TRBV7-9	TRBJ2-6	TGTGCCAGCAGCTTAGGGGCAGGGCTTTCTGGGGCCAACGTCCTGACTTTC	CASSLGAGLSGANVLTF
NA	NA	TRBV30	TRBJ2-5	TGTGCCTGGAGTGTAGGGGAGCAAGAGACCCAGTACTTC	CAWSVGEQETQYF
TRBD1	NA	TRBV30	TRBJ1-2	TGTGCCTGTACGACAGGGTTTAGCTACACCTTC	CACTTGFSYTF
NA	NA	TRBV29-1	TRBJ2-7	TGCAGCGTTGTTGGAAGACGGTCCTACGAGCAGTACTTC	CSVVGRRSYEQYF
TRBD2	NA	TRBV5-6	TRBJ2-5	TGTGCCAGCACCCGGGGGAGGGGAGCGGGGGCCCGAGAGCAGTACTTC	CASTRGRGAGAREQYF
NA	NA	TRBV30	TRBJ2-7	TGTGCCTGGAGCCGGGGATCAAACGAGCAGTACTTC	CAWSRGSNEQYF
TRBD1	NA	TRBV30	TRBJ1-5	TGTGCCTGGAGTAGGGGACAGAATAATCAGCCCCAGCATTTT	CAWSRGQNNQPQHF
TRBD1	NA	TRBV29-1	TRBJ1-5	TGCAGCGTCGCTACACAGGGGACGAGCAATCAGCCCCAGCATTTT	CSVATQGTSNQPQHF
NA	NA	TRBV6-6	TRBJ2-1	TGTGCCAGCGTAGATAGAGGGGATGAGCAGTTCTTC	CASVDRGDEQFF
NA	NA	TRBV7-9	TRBJ1-4	TGTGCCAGCAGTGGGGTACAAAATGAAAAACTGTTTTTT	CASSGVQNEKLFF
NA	NA	TRBV5-6	TRBJ1-1	TGTGCCAGCAGCAACGCCGGATTGAACACTGAAGCTTTCTTT	CASSNAGLNTEAFF
NA	NA	TRBV7-8	TRBJ1-5	TGTGCCAGCAGCCCCGGGACCGCCCATAGCAATCAGCCCCAGCATTTT	CASSPGTAHSNQPQHF
NA	NA	TRBV2	TRBJ2-6	TGTGCCCGGTGGGCTGGGGCCAACGTCCTGACTTTC	CARWAGANVLTF
NA	NA	TRBV30	TRBJ1-5	TGTGCCTGGAGCAAAAGCGGGGCCTCTAGCAATCAGCCCCAGCATTTT	CAWSKSGASSNQPQHF
TRBD2	NA	TRBV5-6	TRBJ2-1	TGTGCCAGCAGCTCTAGCGGGGGGACAACTGAGCAGTTCTTC	CASSSSGGTTEQFF
NA	NA	TRBV7-9	TRBJ2-1	TGTGCCTGTACCGGGGCACCCTACAATGAGCAGTTCTTC	CACTGAPYNEQFF